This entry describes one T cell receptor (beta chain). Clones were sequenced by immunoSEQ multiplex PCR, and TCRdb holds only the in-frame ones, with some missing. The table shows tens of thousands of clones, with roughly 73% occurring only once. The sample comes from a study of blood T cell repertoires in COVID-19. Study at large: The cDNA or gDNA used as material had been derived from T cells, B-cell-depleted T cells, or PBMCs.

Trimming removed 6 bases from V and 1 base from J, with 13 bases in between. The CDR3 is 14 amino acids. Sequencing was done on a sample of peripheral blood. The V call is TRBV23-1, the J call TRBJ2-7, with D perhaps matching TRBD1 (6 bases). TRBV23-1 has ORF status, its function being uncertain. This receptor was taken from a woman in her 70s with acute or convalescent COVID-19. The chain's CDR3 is CASRQGTGSYEQYF. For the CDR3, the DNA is TGCGCCAGCAGACAGGGAACGGGATCCTACGAGCAGTACTTC.